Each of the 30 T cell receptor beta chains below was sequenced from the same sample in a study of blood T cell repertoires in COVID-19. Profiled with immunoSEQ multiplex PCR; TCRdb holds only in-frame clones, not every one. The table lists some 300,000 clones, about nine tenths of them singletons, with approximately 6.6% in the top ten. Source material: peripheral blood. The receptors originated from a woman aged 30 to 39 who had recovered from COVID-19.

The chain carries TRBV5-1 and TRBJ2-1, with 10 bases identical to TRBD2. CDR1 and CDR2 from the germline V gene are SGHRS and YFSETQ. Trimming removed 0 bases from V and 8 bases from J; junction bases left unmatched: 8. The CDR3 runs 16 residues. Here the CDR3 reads CASSLAERGGLDEQFF. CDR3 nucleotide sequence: TGCGCCAGCAGCTTGGCGGAGCGGGGGGGCCTCGATGAGCAGTTCTTC.

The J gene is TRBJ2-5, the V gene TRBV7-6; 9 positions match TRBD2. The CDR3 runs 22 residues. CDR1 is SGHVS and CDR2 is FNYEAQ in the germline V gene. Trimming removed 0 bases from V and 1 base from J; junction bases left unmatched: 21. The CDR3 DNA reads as TGTGCCAGCAGCTTAGCCCCAGGCGGGGGGGATCTAAGGGGAGCGGGCCAAGAGACCCAGTACTTC. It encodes CASSLAPGGGDLRGAGQETQYF.

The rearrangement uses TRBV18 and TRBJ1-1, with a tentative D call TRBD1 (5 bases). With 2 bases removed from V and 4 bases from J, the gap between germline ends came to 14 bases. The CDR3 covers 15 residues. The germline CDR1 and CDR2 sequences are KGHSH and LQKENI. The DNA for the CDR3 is TGTGCCAGCTCACCAGGGGGAGGGAGGTCCACTGAAGCTTTCTTT. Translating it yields CASSPGGGRSTEAFF.

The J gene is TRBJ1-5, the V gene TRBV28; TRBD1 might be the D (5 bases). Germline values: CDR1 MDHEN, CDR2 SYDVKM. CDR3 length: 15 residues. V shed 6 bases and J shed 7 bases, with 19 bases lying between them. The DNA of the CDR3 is TGTGCCAGCAGCCCCTTAGAAGGGGCTGGACAGCCCCAGCATTTT. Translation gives CASSPLEGAGQPQHF.

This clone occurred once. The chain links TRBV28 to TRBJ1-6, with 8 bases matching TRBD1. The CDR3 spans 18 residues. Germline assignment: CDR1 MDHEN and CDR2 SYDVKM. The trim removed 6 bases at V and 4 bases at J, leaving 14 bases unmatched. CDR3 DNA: TGTGCCAGCAGGGGTTACCAGGGGGCTTGGAGGTATAATTCACCCCTCCACTTT. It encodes CASRGYQGAWRYNSPLHF.

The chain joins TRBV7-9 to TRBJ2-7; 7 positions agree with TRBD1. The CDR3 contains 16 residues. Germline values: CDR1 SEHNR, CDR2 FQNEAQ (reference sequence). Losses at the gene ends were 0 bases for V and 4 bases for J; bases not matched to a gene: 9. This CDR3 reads CASSLAPGTALYEQYF. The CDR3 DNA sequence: TGTGCCAGCAGCTTAGCCCCCGGGACAGCTCTATACGAGCAGTACTTC. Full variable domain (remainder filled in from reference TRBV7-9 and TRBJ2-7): DTGVSQNPRHKITKRGQNVTFRCDPISEHNRLYWYRQTLGQGPEFLTYFQNEAQLEKSRLLSDRFSAERPKGSFSTLEIQRTEQGDSAMYLCASSLAPGTALYEQYFGPGTRLTVT.

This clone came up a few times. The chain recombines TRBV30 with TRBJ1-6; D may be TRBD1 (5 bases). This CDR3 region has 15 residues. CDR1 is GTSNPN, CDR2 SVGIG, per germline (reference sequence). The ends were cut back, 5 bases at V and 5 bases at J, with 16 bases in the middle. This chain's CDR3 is CAWQIPGNHNSPLHF. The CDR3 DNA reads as TGTGCCTGGCAGATTCCAGGGAACCATAATTCACCCCTCCACTTT.

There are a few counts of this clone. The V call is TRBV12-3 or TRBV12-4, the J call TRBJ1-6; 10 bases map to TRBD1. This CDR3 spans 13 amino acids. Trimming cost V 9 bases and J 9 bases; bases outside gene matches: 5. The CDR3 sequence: CASRGQGFSPLHF. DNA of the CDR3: TGTGCCAGTAGGGGACAGGGGTTTTCACCCCTCCACTTT.

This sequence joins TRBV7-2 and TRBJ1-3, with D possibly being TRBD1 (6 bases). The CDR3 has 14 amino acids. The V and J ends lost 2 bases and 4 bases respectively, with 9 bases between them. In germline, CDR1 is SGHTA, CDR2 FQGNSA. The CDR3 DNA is TGTGCCAGCAGCTTACTGACAGGCGGAAACACCATATATTTT. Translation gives CASSLLTGGNTIYF.

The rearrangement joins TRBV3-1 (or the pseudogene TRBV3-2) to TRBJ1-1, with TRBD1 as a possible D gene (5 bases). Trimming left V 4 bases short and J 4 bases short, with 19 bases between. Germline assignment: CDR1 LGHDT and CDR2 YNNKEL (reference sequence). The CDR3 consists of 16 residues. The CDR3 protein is CASSPGGKLYGTEAFF. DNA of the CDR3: TGTGCCAGCAGCCCTGGGGGGAAGCTTTACGGCACTGAAGCTTTCTTT.

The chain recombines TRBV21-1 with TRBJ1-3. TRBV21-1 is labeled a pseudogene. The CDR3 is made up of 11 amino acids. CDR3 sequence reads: CASSKIRGLYF. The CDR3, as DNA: TGTGCCAGCAGCAAAATACGAGGACTGTACTTT.

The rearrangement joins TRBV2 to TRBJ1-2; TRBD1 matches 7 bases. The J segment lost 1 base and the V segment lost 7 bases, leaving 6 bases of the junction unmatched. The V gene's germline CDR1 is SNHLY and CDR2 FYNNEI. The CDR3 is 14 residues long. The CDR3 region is CASIGRGLNYGYTF. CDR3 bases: TGTGCCAGCATAGGAAGGGGGCTTAACTATGGCTACACCTTC.

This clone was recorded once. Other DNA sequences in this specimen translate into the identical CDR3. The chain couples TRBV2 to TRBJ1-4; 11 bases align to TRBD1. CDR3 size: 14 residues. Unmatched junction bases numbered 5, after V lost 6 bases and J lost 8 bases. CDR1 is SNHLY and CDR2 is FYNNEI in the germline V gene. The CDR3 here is CASSGQGAGEKLFF. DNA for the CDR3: TGTGCCAGCAGCGGACAGGGGGCGGGGGAAAAACTGTTTTTT.

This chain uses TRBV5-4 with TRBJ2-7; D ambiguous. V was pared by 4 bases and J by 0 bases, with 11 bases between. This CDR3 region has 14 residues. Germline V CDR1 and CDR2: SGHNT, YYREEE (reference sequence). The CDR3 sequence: CASSKIEVSYEQYF. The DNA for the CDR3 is TGTGCCAGCAGCAAGATTGAGGTCTCCTACGAGCAGTACTTC.

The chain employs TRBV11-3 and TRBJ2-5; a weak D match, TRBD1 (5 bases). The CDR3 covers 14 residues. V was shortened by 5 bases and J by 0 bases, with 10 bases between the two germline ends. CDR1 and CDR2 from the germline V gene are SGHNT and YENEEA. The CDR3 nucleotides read TGTGCCAGCAGCGGGCAGGGTAACCAAGAGACCCAGTACTTC. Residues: CASSGQGNQETQYF.

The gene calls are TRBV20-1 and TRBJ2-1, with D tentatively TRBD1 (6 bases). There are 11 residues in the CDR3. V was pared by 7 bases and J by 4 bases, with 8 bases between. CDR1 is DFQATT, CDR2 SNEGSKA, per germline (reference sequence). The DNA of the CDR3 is TGCAGTGTCGGGACATACAATGAGCAGTTCTTC. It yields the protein CSVGTYNEQFF.

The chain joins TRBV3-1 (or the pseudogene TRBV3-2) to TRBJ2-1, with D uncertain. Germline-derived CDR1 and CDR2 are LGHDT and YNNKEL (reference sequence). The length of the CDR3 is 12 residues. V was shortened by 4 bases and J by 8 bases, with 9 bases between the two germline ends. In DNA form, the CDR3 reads TGTGCCAGCAGCCTCCTGGGCGATGAGCAGTTCTTC. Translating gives CASSLLGDEQFF.

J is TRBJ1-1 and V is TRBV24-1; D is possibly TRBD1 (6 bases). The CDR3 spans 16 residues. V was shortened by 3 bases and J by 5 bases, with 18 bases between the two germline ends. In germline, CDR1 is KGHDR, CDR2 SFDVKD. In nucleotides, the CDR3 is TGTGCCACCAGTGATAAATCTAACAGGGACCTGACTGAAGCTTTCTTT. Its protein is CATSDKSNRDLTEAFF.

The CDR3 DNA follows: TGTGCCAGCAGTCAAAGACTAGCCTACAATGAGCAGTTCTTC. It translates to CASSQRLAYNEQFF. The rearrangement joins TRBV27 to TRBJ2-1, with D possibly matching TRBD2 (6 bases). V lost 5 bases, J lost 2 bases, and 10 bases lay in between. Germline V CDR1 and CDR2: MNHEY, SMNVEV (reference sequence). This CDR3 is built from 14 residues.

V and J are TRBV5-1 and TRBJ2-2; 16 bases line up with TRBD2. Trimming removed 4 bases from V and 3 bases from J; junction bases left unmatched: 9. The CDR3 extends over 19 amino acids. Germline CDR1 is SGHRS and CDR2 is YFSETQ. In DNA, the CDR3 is TGCGCCAGCAGCCCAACCCCGGGACTAGCGGGGGGGCACACCGGGGAGCTGTTTTTT. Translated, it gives CASSPTPGLAGGHTGELFF.

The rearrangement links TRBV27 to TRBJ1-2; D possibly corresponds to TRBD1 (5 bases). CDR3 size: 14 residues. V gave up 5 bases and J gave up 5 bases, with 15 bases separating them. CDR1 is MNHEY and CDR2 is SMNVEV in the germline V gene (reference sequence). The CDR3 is CASSIHPQGYGYTF. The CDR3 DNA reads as TGTGCCAGCAGTATCCACCCCCAGGGATATGGCTACACCTTC.

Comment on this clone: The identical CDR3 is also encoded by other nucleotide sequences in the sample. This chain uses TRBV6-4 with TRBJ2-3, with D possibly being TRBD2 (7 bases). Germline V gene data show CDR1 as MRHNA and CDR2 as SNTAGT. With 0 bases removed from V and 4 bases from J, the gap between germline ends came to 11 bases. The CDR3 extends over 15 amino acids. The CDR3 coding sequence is TGTGCCAGCAGTGACTCTGGGGGGGCGGCAGATACGCAGTATTTT. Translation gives CASSDSGGAADTQYF.

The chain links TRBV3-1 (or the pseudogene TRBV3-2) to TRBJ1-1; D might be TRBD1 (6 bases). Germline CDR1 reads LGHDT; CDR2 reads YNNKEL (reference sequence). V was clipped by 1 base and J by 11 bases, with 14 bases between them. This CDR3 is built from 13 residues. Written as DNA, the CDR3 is TGTGCCAGCAGCCAAGTCTACGGGCAGGGGGCTTTCTTT. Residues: CASSQVYGQGAFF.

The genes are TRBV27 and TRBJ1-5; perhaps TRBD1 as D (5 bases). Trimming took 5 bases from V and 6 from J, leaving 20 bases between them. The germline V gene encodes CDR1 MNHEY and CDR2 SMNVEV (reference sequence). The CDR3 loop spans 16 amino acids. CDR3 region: CASSPFGGKTRQPQHF. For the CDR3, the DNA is TGTGCCAGCAGTCCCTTCGGGGGGAAAACCCGTCAGCCCCAGCATTTT.

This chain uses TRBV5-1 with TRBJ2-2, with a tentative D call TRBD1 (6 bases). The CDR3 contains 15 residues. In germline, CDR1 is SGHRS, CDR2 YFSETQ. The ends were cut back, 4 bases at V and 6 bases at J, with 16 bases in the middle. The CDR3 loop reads CASSTGTNGAGELFF. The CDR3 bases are TGCGCCAGCAGCACTGGGACAAACGGGGCCGGGGAGCTGTTTTTT.

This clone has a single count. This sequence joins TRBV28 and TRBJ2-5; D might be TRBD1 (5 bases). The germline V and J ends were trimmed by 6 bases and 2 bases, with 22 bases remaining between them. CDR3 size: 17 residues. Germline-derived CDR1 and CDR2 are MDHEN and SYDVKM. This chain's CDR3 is CASSFWNPHRTQETQYF. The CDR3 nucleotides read TGTGCCAGCAGCTTCTGGAATCCTCACAGGACGCAAGAGACCCAGTACTTC.

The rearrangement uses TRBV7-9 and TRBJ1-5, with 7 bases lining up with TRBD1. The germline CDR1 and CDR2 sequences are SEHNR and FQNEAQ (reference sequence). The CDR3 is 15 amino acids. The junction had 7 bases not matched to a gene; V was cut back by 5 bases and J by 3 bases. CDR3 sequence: CASSRLTGPNQPQHF. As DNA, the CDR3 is TGTGCCAGCAGCCGCCTGACAGGGCCCAATCAGCCCCAGCATTTT.

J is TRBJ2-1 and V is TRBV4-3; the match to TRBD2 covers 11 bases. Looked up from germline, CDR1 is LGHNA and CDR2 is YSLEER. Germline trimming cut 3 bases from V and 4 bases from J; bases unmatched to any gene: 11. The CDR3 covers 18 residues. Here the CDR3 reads CASSHSEPGLAEYNEQFF. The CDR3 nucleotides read TGCGCCAGCAGCCACTCCGAACCGGGACTAGCGGAGTACAATGAGCAGTTCTTC.

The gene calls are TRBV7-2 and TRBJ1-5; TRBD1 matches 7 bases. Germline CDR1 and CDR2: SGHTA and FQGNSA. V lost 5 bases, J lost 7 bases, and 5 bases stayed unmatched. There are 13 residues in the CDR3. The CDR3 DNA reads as TGTGCCAGCAGCACACAGGGGATCCAGCCCCAGCATTTT. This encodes CASSTQGIQPQHF. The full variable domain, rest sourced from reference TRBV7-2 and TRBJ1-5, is GAGVSQSPSNKVTEKGKDVELRCDPISGHTALYWYRQSLGQGLEFLIYFQGNSAPDKSGLPSDRFSAERTGGSVSTLTIQRTQQEDSAVYLCASSTQGIQPQHFGDGTRLSIL.

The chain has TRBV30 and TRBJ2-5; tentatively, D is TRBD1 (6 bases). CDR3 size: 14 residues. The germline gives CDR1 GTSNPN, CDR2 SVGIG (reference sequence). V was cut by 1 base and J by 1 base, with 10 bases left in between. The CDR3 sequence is CAWSEDSRQETQYF. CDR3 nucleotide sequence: TGTGCCTGGAGTGAGGACAGCCGCCAAGAGACCCAGTACTTC.